This TCR beta chain was found in a study of blood T cell repertoires in COVID-19. In the study overall: Samples representing acute and convalescent COVID-19 were sourced from the United States, Italy and Spain. Sample material is recorded as cDNA or gDNA derived from T cells, B-cell-depleted T cells, or PBMCs.

In the study's own analysis: Reference gene primer amplification gave estimated nucleated cell counts. Clones were read by immunoSEQ multiplex PCR, and TCRdb kept only the in-frame ones, dropping some. The V and J calls and the clone size are those of that table, but D and trimming were determined from the DNA. The repertoire consists of some 46,000 clones, with 80% to 90% occurring once and the leading ten covering 8%. This sequence was found in a man aged 45-65 years with acute or convalescent COVID-19. Sample: peripheral blood.

In DNA, the CDR3 is TGTGCCAGCAGTTCCAACCGACAGGGATGGGGCAATCAGCCCCAGCATTTT. Amino acids: CASSSNRQGWGNQPQHF. The rearrangement joins TRBV6-2 or TRBV6-3 to TRBJ1-5; TRBD1 agrees at 7 bases. Germline V CDR1 and CDR2: MNHEY, SVGEGT. CDR3 length: 17 residues. The V gene end was trimmed by 4 bases and the J gene end by 2 bases; junction bases not matched to a gene: 11.